This T cell receptor (beta chain) derives from a study of regulatory and conventional T cells in RAG deficiency. General study findings and limits: In Omenn syndrome, sorted "Tregs" may be peripherally activated cells. Omenn patients showed >90% Treg-Tconv overlap and shorter CDR3 lengths. Shannon entropy was markedly lower and Simpson indices higher in RAG-deficient patients than control T-cell subsets.

Conventional CD4+ T cells were sorted from blood as CD25-low CD127-high cells. Sequencing used immunoSEQ multiplex PCR; TCRdb keeps in-frame clones, though not all of them. The sample lists tens of thousands of clones, around 96% seen once, with under 0.45% in the top ten. CDR1 and CDR2 from the germline V gene are LGHNA and YSLEER. The CDR3 extends over 16 amino acids. The junction had 12 bases not matched to a gene; V was cut back by 1 base and J by 7 bases. About this clone: Its specificity is unknown.

This same sample was also taken into another study, of regulatory T cells. This second report adds: The PCR used 52 TRBV and 13 TRBJ primers. Patient repertoires had restricted TRB V-J pairs and skewed V and J usage, most in Tregs.

Sequenced sample: CD25- CD4+ T cells sorted from blood. The receptor comes from a human donor in good health. The rearrangement joins TRBV4-3 to TRBJ2-7; the match to TRBD1 covers 8 bases. The CDR3 sequence: CASSQGISQGASEQYF. The CDR3, as DNA: TGCGCCAGCAGCCAAGGGATCTCCCAGGGGGCTTCTGAGCAGTACTTC.